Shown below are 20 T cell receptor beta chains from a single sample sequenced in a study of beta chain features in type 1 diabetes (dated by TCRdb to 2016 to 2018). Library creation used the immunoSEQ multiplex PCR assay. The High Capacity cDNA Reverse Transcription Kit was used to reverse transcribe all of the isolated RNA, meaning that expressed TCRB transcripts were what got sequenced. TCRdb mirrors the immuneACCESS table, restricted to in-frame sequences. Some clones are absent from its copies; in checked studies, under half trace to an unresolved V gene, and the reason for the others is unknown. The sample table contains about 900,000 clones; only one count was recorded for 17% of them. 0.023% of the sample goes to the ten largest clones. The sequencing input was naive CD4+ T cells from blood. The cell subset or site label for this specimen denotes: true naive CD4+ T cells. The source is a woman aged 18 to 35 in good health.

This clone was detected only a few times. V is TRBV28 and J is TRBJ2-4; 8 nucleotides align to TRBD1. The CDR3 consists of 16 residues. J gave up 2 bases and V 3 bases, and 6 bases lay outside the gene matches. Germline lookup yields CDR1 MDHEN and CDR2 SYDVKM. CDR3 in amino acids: CASSFSGGGSKNIQYF. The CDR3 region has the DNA TGTGCCAGCAGTTTTTCAGGGGGCGGGTCCAAAAACATTCAGTACTTC.

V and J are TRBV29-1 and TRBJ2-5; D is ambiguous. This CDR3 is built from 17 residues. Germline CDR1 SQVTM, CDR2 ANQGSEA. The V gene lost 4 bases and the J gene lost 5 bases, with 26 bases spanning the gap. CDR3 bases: TGCAGCGTTGCTCATTATACCAGTATGAGTCTTAAGGAGACCCAGTACTTC. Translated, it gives CSVAHYTSMSLKETQYF.

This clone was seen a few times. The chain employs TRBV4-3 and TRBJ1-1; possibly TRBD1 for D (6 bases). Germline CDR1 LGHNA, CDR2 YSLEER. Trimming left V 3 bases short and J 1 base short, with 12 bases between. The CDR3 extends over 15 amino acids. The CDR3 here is CASSHATGTNTEAFF. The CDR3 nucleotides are TGCGCCAGCAGCCACGCTACAGGGACGAACACTGAAGCTTTCTTT.

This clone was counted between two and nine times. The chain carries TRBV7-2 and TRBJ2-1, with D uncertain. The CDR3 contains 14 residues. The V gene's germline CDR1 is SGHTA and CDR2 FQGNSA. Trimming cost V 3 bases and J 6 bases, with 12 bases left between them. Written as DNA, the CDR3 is TGTGCCAGCAGCTTTTATGGGGTTGGCAATGAGCAGTTCTTC. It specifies CASSFYGVGNEQFF.

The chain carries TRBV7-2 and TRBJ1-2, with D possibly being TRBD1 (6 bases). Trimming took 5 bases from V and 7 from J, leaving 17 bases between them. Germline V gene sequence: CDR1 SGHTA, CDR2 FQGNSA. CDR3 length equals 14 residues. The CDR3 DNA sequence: TGTGCCAGCAGCCCCTCCTCCAGGGGAGGTGGCTACACCTTC. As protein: CASSPSSRGGGYTF.

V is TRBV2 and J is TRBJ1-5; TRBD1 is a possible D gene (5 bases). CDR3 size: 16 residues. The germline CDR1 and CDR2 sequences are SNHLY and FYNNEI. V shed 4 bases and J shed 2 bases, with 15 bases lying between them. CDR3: CASSVGLTRGNQPQHF. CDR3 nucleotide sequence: TGTGCCAGCAGTGTAGGGCTCACCAGGGGCAATCAGCCCCAGCATTTT.

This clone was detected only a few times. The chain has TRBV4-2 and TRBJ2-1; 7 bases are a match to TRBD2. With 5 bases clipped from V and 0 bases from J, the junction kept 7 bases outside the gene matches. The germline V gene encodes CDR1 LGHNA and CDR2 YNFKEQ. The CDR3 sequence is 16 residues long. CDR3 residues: CASSTTSRGSYNEQFF. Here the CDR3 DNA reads TGTGCCAGCAGCACGACTAGCCGAGGCTCCTACAATGAGCAGTTCTTC.

As DNA, the CDR3 is TGTGCCAGCAGTGAAGCCGGGACTAGCGGGATCTACGAGCAGTACTTC. This gives the protein CASSEAGTSGIYEQYF. The V and J genes are TRBV25-1 and TRBJ2-5; 13 bases match TRBD2. The end of the DNA is better explained by TRBJ2-7, so the J call may be wrong. This CDR3 contains 16 residues. Germline values: CDR1 MGHDK, CDR2 SYGVNS.

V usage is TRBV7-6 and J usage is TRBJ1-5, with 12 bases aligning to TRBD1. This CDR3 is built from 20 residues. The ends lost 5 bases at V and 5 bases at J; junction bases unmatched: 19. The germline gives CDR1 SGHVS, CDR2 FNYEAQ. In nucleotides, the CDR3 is TGTGCCAGCAGCCCAGGCCCATCCCGACCGGGACAGGGGGCGCATCAGCCCCAGCATTTT. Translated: CASSPGPSRPGQGAHQPQHF.

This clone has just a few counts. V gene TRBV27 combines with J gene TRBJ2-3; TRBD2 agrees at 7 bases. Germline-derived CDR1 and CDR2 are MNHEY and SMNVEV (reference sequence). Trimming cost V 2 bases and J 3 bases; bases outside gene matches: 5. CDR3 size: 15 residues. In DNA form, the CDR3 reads TGTGCCAGCAGTTTAGCGGGAGTCAAAACAGATACGCAGTATTTT. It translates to CASSLAGVKTDTQYF.

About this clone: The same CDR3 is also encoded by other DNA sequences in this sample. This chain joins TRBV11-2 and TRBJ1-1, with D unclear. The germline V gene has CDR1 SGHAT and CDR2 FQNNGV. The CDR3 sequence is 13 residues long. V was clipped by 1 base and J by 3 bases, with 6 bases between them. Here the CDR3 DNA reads TGTGCCAGCAGCTTAGCGGTGGACACTGAAGCTTTCTTT. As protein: CASSLAVDTEAFF. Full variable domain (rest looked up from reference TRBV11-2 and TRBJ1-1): EAGVAQSPRYKIIEKRQSVAFWCNPISGHATLYWYQQILGQGPKLLIQFQNNGVVDDSQLPKDRFSAERLKGVDSTLKIQPAKLEDSAVYLCASSLAVDTEAFFGQGTRLTVV.

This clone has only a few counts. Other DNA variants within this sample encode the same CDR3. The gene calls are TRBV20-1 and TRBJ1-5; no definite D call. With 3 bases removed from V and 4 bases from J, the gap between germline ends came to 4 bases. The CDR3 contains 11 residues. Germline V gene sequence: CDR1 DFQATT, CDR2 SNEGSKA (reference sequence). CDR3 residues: CSASGNQPQHF. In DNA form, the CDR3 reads TGCAGTGCTAGTGGAAATCAGCCCCAGCATTTT.

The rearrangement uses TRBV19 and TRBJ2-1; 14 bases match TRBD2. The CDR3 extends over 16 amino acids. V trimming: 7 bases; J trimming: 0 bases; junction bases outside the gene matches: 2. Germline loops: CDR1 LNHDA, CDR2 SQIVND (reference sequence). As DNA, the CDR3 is TGTGCCAGTACCGGGACTAGCGGGAGCTCCTACAATGAGCAGTTCTTC. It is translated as CASTGTSGSSYNEQFF.

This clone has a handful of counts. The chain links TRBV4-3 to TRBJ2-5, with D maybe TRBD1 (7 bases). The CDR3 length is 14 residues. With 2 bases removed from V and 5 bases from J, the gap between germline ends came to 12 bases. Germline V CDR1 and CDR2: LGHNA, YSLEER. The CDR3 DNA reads TGCGCCAGCAGCCAATCGACAGGGAGGGAGACCCAGTACTTC. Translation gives CASSQSTGRETQYF.

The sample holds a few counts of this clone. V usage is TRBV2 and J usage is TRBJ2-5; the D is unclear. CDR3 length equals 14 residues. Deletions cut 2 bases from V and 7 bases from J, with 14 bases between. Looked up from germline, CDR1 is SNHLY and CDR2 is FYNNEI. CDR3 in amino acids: CASSESLWGPTQYF. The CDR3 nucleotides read TGTGCCAGCAGTGAATCCCTCTGGGGTCCGACCCAGTACTTC.

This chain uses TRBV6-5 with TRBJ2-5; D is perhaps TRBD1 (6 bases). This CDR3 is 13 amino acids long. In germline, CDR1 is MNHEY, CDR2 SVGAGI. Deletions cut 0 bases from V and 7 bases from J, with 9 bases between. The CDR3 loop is CASSYSQGWTQYF. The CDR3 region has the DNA TGTGCCAGCAGTTACTCCCAGGGGTGGACCCAGTACTTC.

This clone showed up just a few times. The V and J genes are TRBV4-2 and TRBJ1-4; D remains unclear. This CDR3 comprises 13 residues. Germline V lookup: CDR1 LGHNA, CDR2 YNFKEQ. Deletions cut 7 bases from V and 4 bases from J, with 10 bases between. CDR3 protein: CASTLDDNEKLFF. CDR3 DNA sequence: TGTGCCAGCACCCTCGACGATAATGAAAAACTGTTTTTT.

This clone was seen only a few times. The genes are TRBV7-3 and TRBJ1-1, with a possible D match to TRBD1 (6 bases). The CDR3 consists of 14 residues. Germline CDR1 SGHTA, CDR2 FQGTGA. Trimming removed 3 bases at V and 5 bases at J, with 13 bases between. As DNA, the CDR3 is TGTGCCAGCAGCTTTAGGGGGGCGCGAACTGAAGCTTTCTTT. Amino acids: CASSFRGARTEAFF.

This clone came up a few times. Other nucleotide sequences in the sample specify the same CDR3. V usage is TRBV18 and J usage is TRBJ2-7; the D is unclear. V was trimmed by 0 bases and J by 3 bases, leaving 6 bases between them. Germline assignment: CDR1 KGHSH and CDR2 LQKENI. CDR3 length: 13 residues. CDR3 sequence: CASSPPVSYEQYF. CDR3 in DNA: TGTGCCAGCTCACCACCGGTAAGCTACGAGCAGTACTTC.

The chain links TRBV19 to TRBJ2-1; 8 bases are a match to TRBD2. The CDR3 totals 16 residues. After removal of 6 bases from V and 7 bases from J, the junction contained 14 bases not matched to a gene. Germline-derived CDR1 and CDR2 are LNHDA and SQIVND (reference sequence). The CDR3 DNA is TGTGCCAGTAGGTTTAGCGGGATGCCCGCGGGGAATGAGCAGTTCTTC. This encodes CASRFSGMPAGNEQFF.